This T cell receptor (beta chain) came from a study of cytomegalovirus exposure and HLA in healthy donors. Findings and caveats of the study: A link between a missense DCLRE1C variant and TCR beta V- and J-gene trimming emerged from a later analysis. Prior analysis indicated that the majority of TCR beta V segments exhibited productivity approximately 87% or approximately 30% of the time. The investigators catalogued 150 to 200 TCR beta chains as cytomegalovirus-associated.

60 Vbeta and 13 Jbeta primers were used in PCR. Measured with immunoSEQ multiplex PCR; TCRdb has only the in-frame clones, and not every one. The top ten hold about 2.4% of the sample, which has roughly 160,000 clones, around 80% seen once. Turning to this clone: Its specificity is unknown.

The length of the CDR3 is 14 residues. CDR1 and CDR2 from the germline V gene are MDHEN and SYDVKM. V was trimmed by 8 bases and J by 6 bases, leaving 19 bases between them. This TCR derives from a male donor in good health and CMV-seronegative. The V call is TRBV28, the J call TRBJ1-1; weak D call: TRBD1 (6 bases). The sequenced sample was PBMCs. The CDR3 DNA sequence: TGTGCCAGCCTGGGGGGGACATCAATCGCTGAAGCTTTCTTT. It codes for CASLGGTSIAEAFF. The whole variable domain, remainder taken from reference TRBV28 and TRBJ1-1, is DVKVTQSSRYLVKRTGEKVFLECVQDMDHENMFWYRQDPGLGLRLIYFSYDVKMKEKGDIPEGYSVSREKKERFSLILESASTNQTSMYLCASLGGTSIAEAFFGQGTRLTVV.